This T cell receptor beta chain was recovered during a study of T-cell reconstitution after alpha-beta-depleted transplantation in children (dated by TCRdb to about 2016). A note on the overall study: Using TCR repertoire profiling, the study quantitatively followed how T-cell immune reconstitution unfolded in children after TCRalphabeta/CD19-depleted allogeneic hematopoietic cell transplantation. Results and caveats for the whole study, not just this receptor: Hyperexpanded clone frequencies declined over subsequent months; after one year, T-cell counts and TCRbeta diversity were mostly attributed to newly produced T cells. In some patients, the high TCRbeta diversity seen at day 60 was put down to recipient T cells and intrathymic progenitors that had survived conditioning. About two months after transplant, the apparently early recovery of alphabetaT-cell counts reportedly depended on just several hundred clones that had expanded rapidly and came from non-depleted graft cells.

On this clonotype itself: Its cognate antigen has yet to be identified. No base quality information exists; no much larger clone differs at one position.

The library was prepared using PCR. Reads for this sample came from an Illumina HiSeq 2500. Molecular barcoding was employed in the preparation of TCR libraries, with unique molecular identifiers being used to normalize TCRbeta repertoire quantification. TCRdb trimmed the raw reads at Q25, called clones with MiXCR and kept productive beta chains. When rows share a CDR3 protein, they turn into one entry using the most common DNA and genes. Counted in this sample were 700,000 to 950,000 distinct CDR3 sequences; approximately 15% of them appeared once. The ten largest clones capture about 4.6% of the sample. The treatment or condition label, read with the paper, signifies: allogeneic hematopoietic cell transplantation with graft depleted of TCRalphabeta T cells and CD19 B cells. TCRalphabeta/CD19-depleted allogeneic hematopoietic cell grafts were given to the transplant recipients, all of whom were children.

As encoded in the germline V gene, CDR1 is SGDLS while CDR2 is YYNGEE. Spanning cysteine to phenylalanine, the CDR3 consists of 15 amino acids. Of the read, only the CDR3 DNA is kept; its 45 bases are in frame from base 1. V loses 7 bases of germline sequence and J loses 3 bases, and the interval between the two ends is 18 bases. Recombination connected TRBV9 to TRBJ2-3; a tentative D match to TRBD1 spans 6 bases. The starting material was PBMCs, mostly from graft donor cells, obtained 360 days after TCRalphabeta/CD19-depleted stem cell transplant. The receptor was derived from a male patient aged 10 to 17 who had a stem cell transplant for acute lymphoblastic leukemia, so the T cells may come from the graft donor. The CDR3 here reads CASAKRGLGTDTQYF. The DNA sequence is as follows: TGTGCCAGCGCCAAGAGGGGGTTGGGGACAGATACGCAGTATTTT.